The rows below give T cell receptor beta chains drawn from one sample of a study of blood T cells in healthy people across ages. TCRdb passed the 5' RACE reads through MiXCR, listing each CDR3 protein once. The data show around 1,000,000 distinct CDR3 sequences, with more than 30% seen just once and under 15% held by the top ten. Sequencing was done on a sample of blood. Source of these receptors: a man aged 18 to 29 in good health. Each CDR3 is given with its conserved first and last residue. Each record gives: J gene, D gene, V gene, clone size, CDR3 DNA, CDR3 protein. The D gene is left open where the match is weak. Rows give clone size only sometimes, using once, few, many, or a class for an expanded clone.

TRBJ1-1 TRBD1 TRBV7-3 . TGTGCCAGCAGCTTAAACCAGGGGGTCGCGAACACTGAAGCTTTCTTT CASSLNQGVANTEAFF
TRBJ2-5 . TRBV4-3 few TGCGCCAGCAGCCAAGAGACTACCAACCAAGAGACCCAGTACTTC CASSQETTNQETQYF
TRBJ1-4 TRBD1 TRBV12-3/TRBV12-4 many TGTGCCAGCAGTTTTGGACAGGGGGTTGAAAAACTGTTTTTT CASSFGQGVEKLFF
TRBJ2-1 TRBD1 TRBV29-1 few TGCAGCGTTGACGGGACAGGGTTCAGGTATGAGCAGTTCTTC CSVDGTGFRYEQFF
TRBJ1-2 . TRBV3-1 few TGTGCCAGCAGCCCTACAGGGATGGGTGGCTACACCTTC CASSPTGMGGYTF
TRBJ1-1 . TRBV9 . TGTGCCAGCAGCGTAGCAGCGGGGGCATATGAAGCTTTCTTT CASSVAAGAYEAFF
TRBJ2-1 . TRBV11-2 . TGTGCCAGCAGCTCCCCCGGGACCCCGGACAATGAGCAGTTCTTC CASSSPGTPDNEQFF
TRBJ2-1 . TRBV20-1 few TGCAGTGACAAGTTGGCAGGCAGGGGACGGACCTACAATGAGCAGTTCTTC CSDKLAGRGRTYNEQFF
TRBJ2-3 . TRBV20-1 few TGCAGTGCCGAAAAGGGGCGGGTTCTCACAGATACGCAGTATTTT CSAEKGRVLTDTQYF
TRBJ2-3 . TRBV20-1 . TGCAGTGCCCCGCCCCATGAGGAAATGGATACGCAGTATTTT CSAPPHEEMDTQYF
TRBJ2-1 TRBD1 TRBV5-1 . TGCGCCAGCAGCAAAAGCCCGGGACAGGCTTACAATGAGCAGTTCTTC CASSKSPGQAYNEQFF
TRBJ2-3 . TRBV29-1 few TGCAGCGTTGAAACCTCACGAGGGGGCACAGATACGCAGTATTTT CSVETSRGGTDTQYF
TRBJ1-1 . TRBV20-1 few TGCAGTGCTAGAACGGCAGGGCCGAACACTGAAGCTTTCTTT CSARTAGPNTEAFF
TRBJ1-5 . TRBV4-3 many TGCGCCAGCAGCCAAGATTGGAGGCAGCCCCAGCATTTT CASSQDWRQPQHF
TRBJ2-4 . TRBV7-8 . TGTGCCAGCAGCTTCTCCGGGTACGGGACCTACAATGAGCAGTACTTC CASSFSGYGTYNEQYF
TRBJ1-2 . TRBV14 many TGTGCCAGCAGCCCCAGGGGAAACTATGGCTACACCTTC CASSPRGNYGYTF
TRBJ2-3 . TRBV20-1 . TGCAGTGCTAACGCGCTCCGGGTCGGGACAGATACGCAGTATTTT CSANALRVGTDTQYF
TRBJ1-4 . TRBV12-3/TRBV12-4 few TGTGCCAGCTCTGCAGTTTTCACTAATGAAAAACTGTTTTTT CASSAVFTNEKLFF
TRBJ2-2 TRBD1 TRBV24-1 . TGTGCCACCAGTGATTTGCCAAATAACAGGGGAATCGGGGAGCTGTTTTTT CATSDLPNNRGIGELFF
TRBJ1-2 . TRBV4-2 . TGTGCCAGCAGCGTTATACAGGCAGGAGATGGCTACACCTTC CASSVIQAGDGYTF
TRBJ1-1 . TRBV9 many TGTGCCAGCAGCGTAGGCCAGATCAACACTGAAGCTTTCTTT CASSVGQINTEAFF
TRBJ2-1 TRBD1 TRBV18 . TGTGCCAGCTCACCGACAGGGGGGCATTTTGAGCAGTTCTTC CASSPTGGHFEQFF
TRBJ2-1 . TRBV4-3 many TGCGCCAGCAGCCAAGTCCCGGGCTATGAGCAGTTCTTC CASSQVPGYEQFF
TRBJ1-2 . TRBV29-1 few TGCAGCGTTGAGAACTATGGCTACACCTTC CSVENYGYTF
TRBJ1-2 TRBD1 TRBV29-1 few TGCAGCGTTGAAGGCTTCGGTTGGGACAGCTATAACTATGGCTACACCTTC CSVEGFGWDSYNYGYTF
TRBJ2-1 . TRBV9 many TGTGCCAGCAGCGTTACAGGCTCCTACAATGAGCAGTTCTTC CASSVTGSYNEQFF
TRBJ2-3 . TRBV20-1 few TGCAGTGCTAGGGATACAGAGGGTATTCCAGATACGCAGTATTTT CSARDTEGIPDTQYF
TRBJ2-3 TRBD2 TRBV5-1 . TGCGCCAGCAGCTTCTGGTCATCGGGACTAGCGGACACGCCAGATACGCAGTATTTT CASSFWSSGLADTPDTQYF
TRBJ2-5 . TRBV6-2/TRBV6-3 . TGTGCCAGCACCAACTATTTAGGAGTCCGGGAAGAGACCCAGTACTTC CASTNYLGVREETQYF
TRBJ2-3 . TRBV9 . TGTGCCAGCAGCCCAGCCGGGCTAGTCAGGGATACGCAGTATTTT CASSPAGLVRDTQYF
TRBJ2-1 TRBD2 TRBV2 few TGTGCCAGCATTGATCTAGCGGGGGCTGCTGAGCAGTTCTTC CASIDLAGAAEQFF
TRBJ2-7 TRBD2 TRBV5-1 few TGCGCCAGCAGCCTTAGCGGGGTAAAATACGAGCAGTACTTC CASSLSGVKYEQYF
TRBJ2-3 . TRBV6-1 . TGTGCCGGCAGTGAAAGGGAAGATACGCAGTATTTT CAGSEREDTQYF
TRBJ1-1 . TRBV12-3/TRBV12-4 many TGTGCCAGCAGTTTGGCTGACAGTTCGAGTGAAGCTTTCTTT CASSLADSSSEAFF
TRBJ1-1 . TRBV27 . TGTGCCAGCAGTAAACCCCGACGGGGGAACACTGAAGCTTTCTTT CASSKPRRGNTEAFF
TRBJ2-5 TRBD2 TRBV7-2 . TGTGCCAACAGCCTAAACAGCGGGGGACTCCAAGAGACCCAGTACTTC CANSLNSGGLQETQYF
TRBJ1-1 . TRBV29-1 few TGCAGCGCACAGGGATTCACTGAAGCTTTCTTT CSAQGFTEAFF
TRBJ2-3 . TRBV6-6 . TGTGCCAGCACTATAACGGTTGGGACAGATACGCAGTATTTT CASTITVGTDTQYF
TRBJ2-1 . TRBV2 few TGTGCCAGCAGTGAAACGAGTACCCTCGGGGGCTACTCCTACAATGAGCAGTTCTTC CASSETSTLGGYSYNEQFF
TRBJ1-2 . TRBV12-3/TRBV12-4 . TGTGCCAGCACTTTAGGGGGGGCCCTCTCATATGGCTACACCTTC CASTLGGALSYGYTF
TRBJ2-4 TRBD2 TRBV10-2 . TGCGCCAGCAGAGAGAGCGGGGGATTAGCCAAAAACATTCAGTACTTC CASRESGGLAKNIQYF
TRBJ2-6 . TRBV4-3 . TGCGCCAGCAGCCCGACTTGGACAGCAAACACCGGGGCCAACGTCCTGACTTTC CASSPTWTANTGANVLTF
TRBJ1-2 . TRBV5-4 few TGTGCCAGCAGCTTTTTCGGGGATGGGGGCTACACCTTC CASSFFGDGGYTF
TRBJ2-5 TRBD2 TRBV6-6 many TGTGCCAGCAGCTCGGGGGGGGTTCAAGAGACCCAGTACTTC CASSSGGVQETQYF
TRBJ1-1 . TRBV12-3/TRBV12-4 few TGTGCCAGCAGTCCCGTCGGACGGGCCGGGAGCACTGAAGCTTTCTTT CASSPVGRAGSTEAFF
TRBJ2-5 . TRBV9 few TGTGCCAGCAGCGTCCTAGACTGGGAAGGGACCCAGTACTTC CASSVLDWEGTQYF
TRBJ2-2 . TRBV9 . TGTGCCAGCAGCGTCTCAAGCGAAGTACCCACCGGGGAGCTGTTTTTT CASSVSSEVPTGELFF